Listed here are 4 T cell receptor beta chains from one sample, sequenced in a study of blood T cells in healthy people across ages. Combining a sample-barcoded 5' primer with a J-beta primer mix, a second PCR ran for roughly 7 to 11 cycles. TCRdb re-derived calls from the 5' RACE reads in MiXCR, one entry per CDR3 protein. The repertoire holds about 970,000 distinct CDR3 sequences, with roughly 51% as singletons. The sequenced material came from blood. These receptors originate from a woman aged 55-69 years in good health.

The J gene is TRBJ2-5, the V gene TRBV11-2, with D tentatively TRBD1 (6 bases). CDR1 is SGHAT and CDR2 is FQNNGV in the germline V gene. The CDR3 loop spans 15 amino acids. The V end was cut by 2 bases, the J end by 5 bases, with 15 bases between. The CDR3 DNA is TGTGCCAGCAGCTTATCAGGGGTGTTGTGGGAGACCCAGTACTTC. This codes for CASSLSGVLWETQYF.

This rearrangement joins TRBV20-1 to TRBJ2-3; D unclear. Germline V CDR1 and CDR2: DFQATT, SNEGSKA (reference sequence). The length of the CDR3 is 11 residues. V was cut by 4 bases and J by 10 bases, with 12 bases left in between. The CDR3 bases are TGCAGTGCTAATGGGGTGCAAGCGCAGTATTTT. Protein sequence: CSANGVQAQYF.

The rearrangement joins TRBV24-1 to TRBJ2-3; D is unclear. Germline lookup yields CDR1 KGHDR and CDR2 SFDVKD. Trimming removed 2 bases from V and 3 bases from J, with 11 bases in between. This CDR3 spans 15 amino acids. The CDR3: CATSDSGSRTDTQYF. The DNA for the CDR3 is TGTGCCACCAGTGATTCCGGTAGCAGGACAGATACGCAGTATTTT.

The rearrangement uses TRBV19 and TRBJ2-6, with 9 positions matching TRBD1. In germline, CDR1 is LNHDA, CDR2 SQIVND (reference sequence). The junction had 9 bases not matched to a gene; V was cut back by 9 bases and J by 3 bases. This CDR3 has 16 residues. CDR3 coding DNA: TGTGCCAGCCGGGACAGGGACTTAGGTGGGGCCAACGTCCTGACTTTC. Amino acids: CASRDRDLGGANVLTF. The full variable domain, with the rest looked up from reference TRBV19 and TRBJ2-6, is DGGITQSPKYLFRKEGQNVTLSCEQNLNHDAMYWYRQDPGQGLRLIYYSQIVNDFQKGDIAEGYSVSREKKESFPLTVTSAQKNPTAFYLCASRDRDLGGANVLTFGAGSRLTVL.